Following are 17 T cell receptor beta chains from one sample sequenced in a study of cytotoxic CD8 clonotypes in ibrutinib-treated CLL. TCRdb's copy holds only in-frame clones and misses some; the assay was immunoSEQ multiplex PCR. The table lists 25,000 to 30,000 clones, approximately 85% of them singletons. The sequencing used PBMCs, collected after 24 months of ibrutinib treatment. The receptors derive from a human donor with chronic lymphocytic leukemia.

This clone was counted once. The chain uses TRBV5-6 and TRBJ2-5; D ambiguous. Looked up from germline, CDR1 is SGHDT and CDR2 is YYEEEE. The CDR3 is 12 residues long. Trimming cost V 2 bases and J 4 bases, with 6 bases left between them. CDR3 loop: CASSFLAETQYF. The CDR3 bases are TGTGCCAGCAGCTTCCTGGCAGAGACCCAGTACTTC.

This chain uses TRBV6-1 with TRBJ2-7, with D perhaps matching TRBD2 (6 bases). Germline lookup yields CDR1 MNHNS and CDR2 SASEGT. V lost 7 bases to trimming and J lost 0 bases, with 13 bases between them. The CDR3 spans 14 residues. The CDR3 bases are TGTGCCAGCACATCCCTCGGGAGCTCCTACGAGCAGTACTTC. Amino acids: CASTSLGSSYEQYF.

This chain uses TRBV6-5 with TRBJ2-7, with 8 bases fitting TRBD2. Germline values: CDR1 MNHEY, CDR2 SVGAGI. The CDR3 is 14 amino acids. The trim removed 6 bases at V and 6 bases at J, leaving 10 bases unmatched. The CDR3 DNA sequence: TGTGCCAGCAGCCCCGGGAGGGGGTCTCGCGAGCAGTACTTC. It is translated as CASSPGRGSREQYF.

The chain recombines TRBV20-1 with TRBJ2-5; D uncertain. Trimming stripped 3 bases from V and 3 bases from J, with 5 bases between. Germline-derived CDR1 and CDR2 are DFQATT and SNEGSKA (reference sequence). CDR3 size: 11 residues. For the CDR3, the DNA is TGCAGTGCTAGCCCAGAAGAGACCCAGTACTTC. As protein: CSASPEETQYF.

The J gene is TRBJ2-2, the V gene TRBV28, with a possible D match to TRBD2 (5 bases). Germline values: CDR1 MDHEN, CDR2 SYDVKM. Trimming took 4 bases from V and 8 from J, leaving 17 bases between them. The CDR3 is made up of 15 amino acids. CDR3 residues: CASSSGTHWRGELFF. The CDR3 DNA is TGTGCCAGCAGTTCGGGAACCCACTGGAGGGGGGAGCTGTTTTTT.

The J gene is TRBJ2-5, the V gene TRBV6-6; a weak D match, TRBD1 (6 bases). Germline CDR1 is MNHNY and CDR2 is SVGAGI (reference sequence). Trimming shortened V by 4 bases and J by 1 base, and 13 bases separated the two germline ends. The CDR3 extends over 15 amino acids. DNA of the CDR3: TGTGCCAGCAGTTCGGTACAGGGATCCCAAGAGACCCAGTACTTC. Its protein is CASSSVQGSQETQYF.

The chain recombines TRBV18 with TRBJ2-3, with 13 bases aligning to TRBD2. CDR1 is KGHSH, CDR2 LQKENI, per germline. The CDR3 is made up of 17 amino acids. J gave up 4 bases and V 3 bases, and 7 bases lay outside the gene matches. The CDR3: CASSPGLAGVGADTQYF. Here the CDR3 DNA reads TGTGCCAGCTCACCCGGACTAGCGGGGGTTGGCGCAGATACGCAGTATTTT. The whole variable domain, filled in from reference TRBV18 and TRBJ2-3, reads NAGVMQNPRHLVRRRGQEARLRCSPMKGHSHVYWYRQLPEEGLKFMVYLQKENIIDESGMPKERFSAEFPKEGPSILRIQQVVRGDSAAYFCASSPGLAGVGADTQYFGPGTRLTVL.

This chain links TRBV6-6 with TRBJ1-6; TRBD1 is a possible D gene (5 bases). Trimming took 7 bases from V and 0 from J, leaving 13 bases between them. The CDR3 covers 16 residues. Germline CDR1 reads MNHNY; CDR2 reads SVGAGI (reference sequence). The CDR3 protein is CASTRRGDSYNSPLHF. In nucleotides, the CDR3 is TGTGCCAGCACCCGGCGGGGGGACTCCTATAATTCACCCCTCCACTTT.

The chain joins TRBV11-1 to TRBJ2-7; 8 bases are a match to TRBD1. The CDR3 loop spans 14 amino acids. V lost 1 base to trimming and J lost 4 bases; unmatched junction nucleotides: 3. Germline values: CDR1 SGHAT, CDR2 FQDESV (reference sequence). The CDR3 DNA reads as TGTGCCAGCAGCTTAGTGCAGGGGGCGTACGAGCAGTACTTC. Translation gives CASSLVQGAYEQYF.

The chain combines TRBV4-2 with TRBJ2-1; D is undetermined. This CDR3 contains 16 residues. Deletions cut 0 bases from V and 9 bases from J, with 18 bases between. Germline lookup yields CDR1 LGHNA and CDR2 YNFKEQ. The CDR3 sequence: CASSQDVRSRHGEQFF. CDR3 nucleotide sequence: TGTGCCAGCAGCCAAGATGTTCGCTCACGCCACGGTGAGCAGTTCTTC.

The chain employs TRBV9 and TRBJ1-5, with D tentatively TRBD1 (5 bases). Germline V lookup: CDR1 SGDLS, CDR2 YYNGEE. The V gene lost 0 bases and the J gene lost 5 bases, with 12 bases spanning the gap. The CDR3 covers 15 residues. The CDR3 nucleotides read TGTGCCAGCAGCGTAGGGGGGGGAAGCGATCAGCCCCAGCATTTT. Translated, it gives CASSVGGGSDQPQHF.

This chain links TRBV18 with TRBJ1-4, with 10 bases identical to TRBD1. The CDR3 is 17 residues long. Germline lookup yields CDR1 KGHSH and CDR2 LQKENI. V shed 4 bases, J shed 0 bases, and the junction held 5 bases outside the gene matches. CDR3 amino acids: CASSRQGAYATNEKLFF. In DNA, the CDR3 is TGTGCCAGCTCACGACAGGGGGCTTATGCAACTAATGAAAAACTGTTTTTT.

This chain uses TRBV27 with TRBJ1-1; possible D gene TRBD1, 5 bases. V was cut by 3 bases and J by 5 bases, with 10 bases left in between. The CDR3 has 13 residues. Germline V gene sequence: CDR1 MNHEY, CDR2 SMNVEV (reference sequence). The DNA for the CDR3 is TGTGCCAGCAGTTTCGGCAGGGCAACTGAAGCTTTCTTT. Translated, it gives CASSFGRATEAFF.

This clone counts as medium-sized. V is TRBV4-1 and J is TRBJ2-7, with TRBD2 as a possible D gene (5 bases). Germline CDR1 reads MGHRA; CDR2 reads YSYEKL. This CDR3 is built from 16 residues. With 4 bases removed from V and 2 bases from J, the gap between germline ends came to 18 bases. CDR3 protein: CASSPHRAGPPYEQYF. The CDR3 DNA reads as TGCGCCAGCAGCCCACATCGGGCGGGCCCTCCCTACGAGCAGTACTTC.

The chain combines TRBV4-1 with TRBJ1-2; 12 bases align to TRBD1. With V trimmed by 2 bases and J by 5 bases, 12 bases remained unmatched. The CDR3 consists of 18 residues. Germline V gene lookup returns CDR1 MGHRA and CDR2 YSYEKL. CDR3 region: CASSQLTGQGAYGYGYTF. DNA for the CDR3: TGCGCCAGCAGCCAATTGACGGGACAGGGGGCGTACGGGTATGGCTACACCTTC.

The chain recombines TRBV2 with TRBJ2-6, with D unclear. Deletions cut 7 bases from V and 1 base from J, with 8 bases between. Germline-derived CDR1 and CDR2 are SNHLY and FYNNEI. This CDR3 contains 14 residues. The CDR3 DNA reads TGTGCCAGCAAATTTTCTTCTGGGGCCAACGTCCTGACTTTC. It specifies CASKFSSGANVLTF.

V is TRBV7-8 and J is TRBJ2-1; 9 bases match TRBD2. V was clipped by 2 bases and J by 7 bases; unmatched bases: 6. The CDR3 loop spans 15 amino acids. Germline loops: CDR1 SGHVS, CDR2 FQNEAQ. The CDR3 DNA reads TGTGCCAGCAGCTTACGGCGGGGGGGCCTAAATGAGCAGTTCTTC. Translation: CASSLRRGGLNEQFF.